Given below is one TCR beta chain in context. What this receptor recognizes is not known. Nothing much larger sits one base from this clone, and base qualities are not available. The CDR3 regions of human TCRbeta chains were analyzed by immunosequencing. Per the original workflow: TCRs in the repertoires were matched against a reference library of SARS-CoV-2-specific TCRs that had been generated with the MIRA antigen-specificity platform. Breadth was defined as the fraction of unique TCRs that were SARS-CoV-2-associated, and depth was defined as the fraction of total T cells that were SARS-CoV-2-associated. Each spike-specific TCR was assigned to its reactive spike region and to a CD4 or CD8 class using the MIRA data. Log10-transformed breadth and depth values were compared by one-way ANOVA with Sidak's multiple comparisons tests. Held by TCRdb, this immuneACCESS table contains in-frame sequences only and omits some clones. Under half of the omission traces to an unresolved V gene where checked; the cause of the rest is unknown. V and J calls and clone size are copied from that table; D and trimming were computed from the DNA. This sample gives more than 75,000 clones in total; 88% of them show up just once. The ten largest clonotypes hold about 7.1% of the sample.

The time point label corresponds to: about 28 days (+/-7) after the second vaccine dose. Because spike-specific TCR depth and breadth did not differ between the two schedules, AZD1222 recipients who got a second dose at roughly 4 weeks were pooled with those who got a second dose at roughly 12 weeks. Samples from vaccinated people were obtained from the UK trials COV001 and COV002, which included a single-blind randomized controlled phase 2/3 trial of AZD1222 (ChAdOx1 nCoV-19) in healthy adults. For TCRbeta chain sequencing, PBMC samples from trial participants were taken at day 0 and at day 28 after the second dose. This sample was included in a study of T cell responses to AZD1222 COVID-19 vaccine (dated by TCRdb to the early 2020s). Study-level background: A total of just over 230 trial participants underwent TCR sequencing, of whom around 210 had received two doses of AZD1222 and roughly 26 had received two doses of the MenACWY control vaccine. Trial participants were enrolled into age subgroups of 18-55, 56-69 and 70-plus years, which contained about 150, 28 and 57 TCR-sequenced participants, respectively.

From the germline V gene (reference sequence), CDR1 is SEHNR and CDR2 is FQNEAQ. The trim is 2 bases for V and 0 bases for J, with a gap of 9 bases between the germline ends. The CDR3 holds 15 amino acids from the cysteine to the phenylalanine. Only the CDR3 part of the read is kept: 45 bases, read in frame from the first base. Overall results and qualifications from the work: Participants were mostly white British, with more females than males. The authors suggested clonal diversity may have been underestimated. Spike-specific TCR breadth and depth rose significantly after two AZD1222 doses compared with day 0 and with MenACWY recipients. Because no day 14 peak-response samples were available, the repertoires could be characterized only after the peak T cell response. CD4 TCRs associated with the vaccine covered the entire spike protein, and the dominant responses were in regions 160-218 and 743-854. In the small 56-69-year group, the increase in depth fell short of significance, most likely because of low power. Nearly half of unique spike-specific TCRs reportedly recognized epitopes outside regions mutated in the B.1.351 and B.1.1.7 variants. Only five or six AZD1222 recipients were SARS-CoV-2 seropositive at baseline, limiting conclusions about previously exposed vaccinees.

Recombination joined TRBV7-9 with TRBJ2-3, with the D segment identity uncertain. This receptor was obtained from an adult who received the AZD1222 COVID-19 vaccine. The sample in question was peripheral blood, obtained 28 days after the second AZD1222 dose. The DNA is TGTGCCAGCAGCTTAAGCCGGTCTAGCACAGATACGCAGTATTTT. The resulting protein is CASSLSRSSTDTQYF.